This T cell receptor beta chain is from a study of OX40 agonist ivuxolimab in advanced cancers. Overall study context: Patients enrolled in dose escalation were diagnosed with hepatocellular carcinoma, melanoma, renal cell or head and neck cancer.

With regard to this clone: Its antigen is unknown.

Overall study findings and caveats: Averaging showed that CD8+ T cells had more expanded clones than CD4+ did.

Excluded were patients having autoimmune disease history or systemic immunosuppression. CDR3 length: 15 residues. Germline CDR1 SGHVS, CDR2 FNYEAQ. V dropped 0 bases and J dropped 4 bases, with 12 bases sitting between them. Using immunoSEQ multiplex PCR, the repertoire was profiled, and TCRdb retains in-frame clones only, with some absent. Found here are approximately 64,000 clones, approximately 86% of them singletons; the top ten hold 3.5% to 4%. The source material was CD4+ or CD8+ T cells sorted from blood, sampled in a trial of the OX40 agonist ivuxolimab. V usage is TRBV7-6 and J usage is TRBJ1-1; no clear D. The source is an adult with an advanced solid tumor such as melanoma, head and neck, liver or kidney cancer. The CDR3 spells CASSLATDGLTEAFF. The DNA of the CDR3 is TGTGCCAGCAGCTTAGCCACGGACGGCCTCACTGAAGCTTTCTTT.